This paragraph covers one TCR beta chain sequence. No antigen is known for it. These data are taken from a study of CD8 T cells in ankylosing spondylitis. Findings and caveats of the study: A motif in TCR beta, a set of fewer than ten highly homologous variants, appeared characteristic of ankylosing spondylitis blood.

TCRdb called the 5' RACE reads again in MiXCR, with one record for every CDR3 protein. The sample has under 850,000 distinct CDR3 sequences; around 20% are singletons. Germline CDR1 is SGHVS and CDR2 is FQNEAQ. The CDR3 consists of 14 residues. V dropped 5 bases and J dropped 2; count of bases not matched to a gene: 3. The TCR comes from a male donor with ankylosing spondylitis. The V gene is TRBV7-8, the J gene TRBJ2-5; 9 nucleotides agree with TRBD2. Sequenced input: blood, either unsorted or a sorted T cell fraction (not recorded which). The CDR3 spells CASSVLAGQETQYF. CDR3 nucleotide sequence: TGTGCCAGCAGCGTTCTAGCGGGGCAAGAGACCCAGTACTTC.